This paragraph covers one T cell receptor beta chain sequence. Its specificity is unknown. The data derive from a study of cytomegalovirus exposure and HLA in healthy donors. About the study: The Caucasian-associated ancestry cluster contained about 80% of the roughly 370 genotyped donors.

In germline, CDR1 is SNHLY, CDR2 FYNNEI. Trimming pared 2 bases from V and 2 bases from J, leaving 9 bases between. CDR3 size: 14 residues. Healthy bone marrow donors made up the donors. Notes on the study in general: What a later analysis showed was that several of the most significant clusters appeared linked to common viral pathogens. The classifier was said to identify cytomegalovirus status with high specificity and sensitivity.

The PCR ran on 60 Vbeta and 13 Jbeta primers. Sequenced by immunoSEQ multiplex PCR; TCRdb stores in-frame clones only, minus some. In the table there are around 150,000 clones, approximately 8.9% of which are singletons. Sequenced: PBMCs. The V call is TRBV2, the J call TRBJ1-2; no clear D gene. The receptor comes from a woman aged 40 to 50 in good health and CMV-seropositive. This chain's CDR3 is CASSESGINYGYTF. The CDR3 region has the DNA TGTGCCAGCAGTGAATCGGGAATCAACTATGGCTACACCTTC.